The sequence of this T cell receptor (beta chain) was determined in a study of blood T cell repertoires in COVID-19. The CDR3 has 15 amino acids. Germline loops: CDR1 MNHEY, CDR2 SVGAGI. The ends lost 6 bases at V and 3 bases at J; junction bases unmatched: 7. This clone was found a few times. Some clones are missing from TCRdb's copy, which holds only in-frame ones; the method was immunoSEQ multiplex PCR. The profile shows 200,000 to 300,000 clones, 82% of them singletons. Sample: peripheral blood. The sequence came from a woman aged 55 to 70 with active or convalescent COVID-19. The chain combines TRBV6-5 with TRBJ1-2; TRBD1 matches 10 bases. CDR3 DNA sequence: TGTGCCAGCAGCACCGGGACAGGGGCCTACTATGGCTACACCTTC. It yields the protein CASSTGTGAYYGYTF.